The clone carrying this TCR beta chain appeared many times. This entry is derived from a study of tumor and adjacent non-tumor tissue in lung cancer. This CDR3 contains 15 residues. V shed 5 bases and J 4 bases; nucleotides not matched to a gene: 6. Germline-derived CDR1 and CDR2 are ENHRY and SYGVKD. Three rounds of nested PCR, following a modified ARM-PCR protocol, produced the TCRbeta library. TCRdb processed the multiplex PCR reads anew with MiXCR; each CDR3 protein has one entry. The sample lists approximately 65,000 distinct CDR3 sequences; 60% were seen once. No cell sorting was done before RNA was extracted from the tissue.

The sequenced material came from lung tumor tissue. The rearrangement joins TRBV10-3 to TRBJ2-3, with TRBD2 matching over 10 bases. This clonotype originated in a middle-aged man with non-small cell lung cancer. The CDR3 region has the DNA TGTGCCATCAGTATACTAGCGGGATCCGCAGATACGCAGTATTTT. Encoded protein: CAISILAGSADTQYF.